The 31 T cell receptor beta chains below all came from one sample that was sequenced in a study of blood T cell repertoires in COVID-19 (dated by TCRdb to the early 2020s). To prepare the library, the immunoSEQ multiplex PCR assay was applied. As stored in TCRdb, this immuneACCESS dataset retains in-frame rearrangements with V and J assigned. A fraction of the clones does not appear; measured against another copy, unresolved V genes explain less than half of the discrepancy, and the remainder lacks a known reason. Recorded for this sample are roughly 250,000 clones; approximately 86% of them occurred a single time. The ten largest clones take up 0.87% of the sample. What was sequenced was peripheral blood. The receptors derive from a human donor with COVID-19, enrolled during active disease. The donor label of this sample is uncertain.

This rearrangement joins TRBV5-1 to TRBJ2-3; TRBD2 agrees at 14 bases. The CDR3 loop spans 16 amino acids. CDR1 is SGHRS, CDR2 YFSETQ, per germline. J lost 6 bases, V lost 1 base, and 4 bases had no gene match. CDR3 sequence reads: CASSLFGTSGSDTQYF. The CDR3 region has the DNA TGCGCCAGCAGCTTGTTCGGGACTAGCGGGAGTGATACGCAGTATTTT.

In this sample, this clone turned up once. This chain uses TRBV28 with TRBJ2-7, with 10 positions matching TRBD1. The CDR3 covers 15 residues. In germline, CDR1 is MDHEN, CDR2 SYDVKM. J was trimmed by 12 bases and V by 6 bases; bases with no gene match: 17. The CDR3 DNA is TGTGCCAGCAGCTCCCCCTCGCCCCTGGGACAGGGGTCGTACTTC. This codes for CASSSPSPLGQGSYF. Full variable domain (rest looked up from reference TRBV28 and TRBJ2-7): DVKVTQSSRYLVKRTGEKVFLECVQDMDHENMFWYRQDPGLGLRLIYFSYDVKMKEKGDIPEGYSVSREKKERFSLILESASTNQTSMYLCASSSPSPLGQGSYFGPGTRLTVT.

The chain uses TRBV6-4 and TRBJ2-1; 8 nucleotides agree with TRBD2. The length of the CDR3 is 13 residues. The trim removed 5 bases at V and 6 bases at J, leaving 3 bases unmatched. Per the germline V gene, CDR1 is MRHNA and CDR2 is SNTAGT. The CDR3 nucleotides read TGTGCCAGCAGTCCGGGACTAGGCAATGAGCAGTTCTTC. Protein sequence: CASSPGLGNEQFF.

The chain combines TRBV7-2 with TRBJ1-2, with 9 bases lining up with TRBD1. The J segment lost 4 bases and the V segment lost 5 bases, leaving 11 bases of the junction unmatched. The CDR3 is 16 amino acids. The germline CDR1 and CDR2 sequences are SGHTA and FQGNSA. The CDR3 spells CASSQGTGSGVYGYTF. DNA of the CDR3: TGTGCCAGCAGCCAAGGGACAGGGAGCGGGGTCTATGGCTACACCTTC.

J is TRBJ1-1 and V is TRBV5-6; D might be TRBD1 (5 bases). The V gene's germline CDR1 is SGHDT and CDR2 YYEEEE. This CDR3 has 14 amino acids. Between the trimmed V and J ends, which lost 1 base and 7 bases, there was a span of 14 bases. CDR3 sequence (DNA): TGTGCCAGCAGCTTGCTGAGACAGCCCTTTGAAGCTTTCTTT. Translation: CASSLLRQPFEAFF. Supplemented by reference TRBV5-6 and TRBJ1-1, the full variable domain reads DAGVTQSPTHLIKTRGQQVTLRCSPKSGHDTVSWYQQALGQGPQFIFQYYEEEERQRGNFPDRFSGHQFPNYSSELNVNALLLGDSALYLCASSLLRQPFEAFFGQGTRLTVV.

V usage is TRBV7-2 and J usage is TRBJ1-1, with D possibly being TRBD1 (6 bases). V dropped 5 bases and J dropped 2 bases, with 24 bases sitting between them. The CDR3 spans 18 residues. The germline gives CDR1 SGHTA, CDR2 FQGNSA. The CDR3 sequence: CASSPKGGAGASNTEAFF. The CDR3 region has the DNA TGTGCCAGCAGCCCAAAAGGGGGGGCGGGCGCCTCCAACACTGAAGCTTTCTTT.

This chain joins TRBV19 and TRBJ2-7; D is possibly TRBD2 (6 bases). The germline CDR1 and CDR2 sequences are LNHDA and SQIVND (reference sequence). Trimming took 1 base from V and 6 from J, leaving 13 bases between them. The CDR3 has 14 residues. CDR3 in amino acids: CASSIVRGLGEQYF. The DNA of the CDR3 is TGTGCCAGTAGTATAGTCCGGGGGTTGGGCGAGCAGTACTTC.

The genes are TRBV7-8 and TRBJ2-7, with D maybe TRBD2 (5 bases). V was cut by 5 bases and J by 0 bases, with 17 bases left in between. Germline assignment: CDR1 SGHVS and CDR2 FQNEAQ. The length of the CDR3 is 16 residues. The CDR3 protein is CASSPISLGSSYEQYF. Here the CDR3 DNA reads TGTGCCAGCAGCCCAATATCCTTAGGGAGCTCCTACGAGCAGTACTTC.

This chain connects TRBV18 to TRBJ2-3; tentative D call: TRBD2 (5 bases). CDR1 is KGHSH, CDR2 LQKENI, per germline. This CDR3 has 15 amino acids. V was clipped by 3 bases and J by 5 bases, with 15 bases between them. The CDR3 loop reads CASSPETGTLDTQYF. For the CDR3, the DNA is TGTGCCAGCTCACCTGAGACGGGAACCTTAGATACGCAGTATTTT. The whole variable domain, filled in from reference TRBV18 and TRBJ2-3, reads NAGVMQNPRHLVRRRGQEARLRCSPMKGHSHVYWYRQLPEEGLKFMVYLQKENIIDESGMPKERFSAEFPKEGPSILRIQQVVRGDSAAYFCASSPETGTLDTQYFGPGTRLTVL.

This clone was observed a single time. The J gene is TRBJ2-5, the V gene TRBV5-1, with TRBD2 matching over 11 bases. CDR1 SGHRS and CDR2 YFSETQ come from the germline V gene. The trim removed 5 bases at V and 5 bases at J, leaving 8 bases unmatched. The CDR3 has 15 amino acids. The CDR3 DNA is TGCGCCAGCAGGAATAGCGGGAGGGCCGATGAGACCCAGTACTTC. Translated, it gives CASRNSGRADETQYF.

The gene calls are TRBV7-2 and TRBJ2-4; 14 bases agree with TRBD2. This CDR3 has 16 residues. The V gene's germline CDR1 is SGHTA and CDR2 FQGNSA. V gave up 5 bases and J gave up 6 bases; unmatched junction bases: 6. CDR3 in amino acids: CASSNTGTSGRNIQYF. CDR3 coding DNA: TGTGCCAGCAGCAACACAGGGACTAGCGGGAGAAACATTCAGTACTTC.

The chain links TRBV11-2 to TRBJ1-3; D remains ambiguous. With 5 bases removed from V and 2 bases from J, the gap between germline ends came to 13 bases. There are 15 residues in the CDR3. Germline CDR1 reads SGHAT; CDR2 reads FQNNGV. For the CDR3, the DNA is TGTGCCAGCAGCCCCTCGGGAGGCCCTGGAAACACCATATATTTT. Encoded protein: CASSPSGGPGNTIYF.

In DNA, the CDR3 is TGTGCCAGCAGCTTAGACCCCGTGCTAGCGGGAGCCCAAGAGACCCAGTACTTC. This sequence encodes CASSLDPVLAGAQETQYF. The chain recombines TRBV7-2 with TRBJ2-5; 10 bases fit TRBD2. The CDR3 contains 18 residues. The V gene's germline CDR1 is SGHTA and CDR2 FQGNSA. J gave up 1 base and V 1 base, and 9 bases lay outside the gene matches.

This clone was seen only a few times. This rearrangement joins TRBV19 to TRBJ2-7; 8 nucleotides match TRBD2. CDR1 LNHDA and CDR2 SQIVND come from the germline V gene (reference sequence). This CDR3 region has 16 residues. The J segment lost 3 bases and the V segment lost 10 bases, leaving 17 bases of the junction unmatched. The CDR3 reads CATAFSLAGGGYEQYF. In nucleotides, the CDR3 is TGTGCCACCGCCTTTTCACTCGCGGGAGGAGGCTACGAGCAGTACTTC.

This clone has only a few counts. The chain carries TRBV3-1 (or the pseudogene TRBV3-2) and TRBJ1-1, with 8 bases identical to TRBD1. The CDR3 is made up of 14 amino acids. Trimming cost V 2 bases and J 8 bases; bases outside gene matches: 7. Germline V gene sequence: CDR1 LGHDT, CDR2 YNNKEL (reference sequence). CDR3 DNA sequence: TGTGCCAGCAGCCAAATCGGACAGGGAGCCGAAGCTTTCTTT. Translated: CASSQIGQGAEAFF.

DNA for the CDR3: TGTGCCAGTACCCCTGGAGGACAGGGGGATTCATTCTTT. Protein product: CASTPGGQGDSFF. The rearrangement joins TRBV19 to TRBJ1-1; 10 nucleotides line up with TRBD1. V trimming: 7 bases; J trimming: 14 bases; junction bases outside the gene matches: 13. This CDR3 has 13 amino acids. Germline CDR1 LNHDA, CDR2 SQIVND (reference sequence).

In nucleotides, the CDR3 is TGTGCCAGCAGGTCCCCCGGGACTAGCGTGGCGCAGTATTTT. Amino acid sequence: CASRSPGTSVAQYF. V usage is TRBV7-2 and J usage is TRBJ2-3, with TRBD2 identical over 10 bases. Losses at the gene ends were 6 bases for V and 10 bases for J; bases not matched to a gene: 10. CDR1 and CDR2 from the germline V gene are SGHTA and FQGNSA. CDR3 length: 14 amino acids.

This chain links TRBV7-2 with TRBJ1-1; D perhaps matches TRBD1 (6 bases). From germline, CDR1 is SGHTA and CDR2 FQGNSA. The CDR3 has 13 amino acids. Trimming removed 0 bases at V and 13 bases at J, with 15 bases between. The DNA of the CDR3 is TGTGCCAGCAGCTTAGCTCAAGAGGTCAGGGGTTTCTTT. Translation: CASSLAQEVRGFF. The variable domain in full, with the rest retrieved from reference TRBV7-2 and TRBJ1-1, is GAGVSQSPSNKVTEKGKDVELRCDPISGHTALYWYRQSLGQGLEFLIYFQGNSAPDKSGLPSDRFSAERTGGSVSTLTIQRTQQEDSAVYLCASSLAQEVRGFFGQGTRLTVV.

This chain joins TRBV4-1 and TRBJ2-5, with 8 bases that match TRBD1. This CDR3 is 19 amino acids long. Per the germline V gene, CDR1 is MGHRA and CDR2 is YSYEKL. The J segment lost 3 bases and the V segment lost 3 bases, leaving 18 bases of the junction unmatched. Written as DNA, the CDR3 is TGCGCCAGCAGCCATGATAAGATACCGGGACAGGAAGGTGAAGAGACCCAGTACTTC. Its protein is CASSHDKIPGQEGEETQYF.

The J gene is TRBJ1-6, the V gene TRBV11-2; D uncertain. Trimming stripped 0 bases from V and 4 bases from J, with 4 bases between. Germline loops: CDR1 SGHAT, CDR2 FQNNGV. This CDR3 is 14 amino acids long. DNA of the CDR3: TGTGCCAGCAGCTTAGACGGGTATAATTCACCCCTCCACTTT. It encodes CASSLDGYNSPLHF.

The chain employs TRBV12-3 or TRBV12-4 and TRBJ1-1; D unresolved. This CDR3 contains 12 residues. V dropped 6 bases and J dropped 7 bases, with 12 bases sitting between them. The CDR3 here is CASSNETVEAFF. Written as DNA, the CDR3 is TGTGCCAGCAGCAATGAAACGGTTGAAGCTTTCTTT.

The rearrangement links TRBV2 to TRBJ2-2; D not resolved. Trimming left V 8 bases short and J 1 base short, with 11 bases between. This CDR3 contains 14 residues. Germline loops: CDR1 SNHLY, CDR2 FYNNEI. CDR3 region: CASLRQWNTGELFF. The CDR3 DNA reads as TGTGCCAGCTTGAGGCAATGGAACACCGGGGAGCTGTTTTTT.

CDR3 region: CASRVEIDSYEQYF. Here the CDR3 DNA reads TGTGCCAGCAGAGTAGAGATAGATTCCTACGAGCAGTACTTC. V usage is TRBV2 and J usage is TRBJ2-7, with D uncertain. Trimming shortened V by 6 bases and J by 1 base, and 13 bases separated the two germline ends. This CDR3 is 14 amino acids long. Germline V lookup: CDR1 SNHLY, CDR2 FYNNEI.

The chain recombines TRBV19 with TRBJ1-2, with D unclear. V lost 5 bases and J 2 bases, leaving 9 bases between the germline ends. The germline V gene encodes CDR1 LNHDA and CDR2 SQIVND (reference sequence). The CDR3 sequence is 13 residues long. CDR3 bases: TGTGCCAGTAGTCCCGGGAACAACTATGGCTACACCTTC. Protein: CASSPGNNYGYTF.

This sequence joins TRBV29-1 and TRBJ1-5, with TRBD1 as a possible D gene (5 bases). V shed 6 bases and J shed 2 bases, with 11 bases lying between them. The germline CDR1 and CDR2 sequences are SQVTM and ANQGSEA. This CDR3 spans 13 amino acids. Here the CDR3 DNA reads TGCAGCGTCGCGCCAGGGCGCAATCAGCCCCAGCATTTT. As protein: CSVAPGRNQPQHF.

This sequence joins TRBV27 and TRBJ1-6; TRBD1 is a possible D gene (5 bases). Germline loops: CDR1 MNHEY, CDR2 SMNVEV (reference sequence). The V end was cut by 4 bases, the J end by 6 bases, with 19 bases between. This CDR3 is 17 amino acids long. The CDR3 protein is CASSWGAGETVNSPLHF. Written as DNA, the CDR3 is TGTGCCAGCAGTTGGGGCGCGGGGGAAACAGTTAATTCACCCCTCCACTTT.

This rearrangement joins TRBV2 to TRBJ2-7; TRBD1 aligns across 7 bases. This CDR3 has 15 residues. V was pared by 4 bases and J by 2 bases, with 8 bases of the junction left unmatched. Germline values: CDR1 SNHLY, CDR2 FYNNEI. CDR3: CASSVRLQGAYEQYF. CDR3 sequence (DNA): TGTGCCAGCAGTGTTCGTCTCCAGGGGGCCTACGAGCAGTACTTC.

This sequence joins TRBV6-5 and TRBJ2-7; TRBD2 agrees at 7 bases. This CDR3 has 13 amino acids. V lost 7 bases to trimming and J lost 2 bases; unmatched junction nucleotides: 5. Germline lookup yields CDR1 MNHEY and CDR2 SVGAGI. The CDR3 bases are TGTGCCAGCATCGGACTAGTGGCCTACGAGCAGTACTTC. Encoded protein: CASIGLVAYEQYF.

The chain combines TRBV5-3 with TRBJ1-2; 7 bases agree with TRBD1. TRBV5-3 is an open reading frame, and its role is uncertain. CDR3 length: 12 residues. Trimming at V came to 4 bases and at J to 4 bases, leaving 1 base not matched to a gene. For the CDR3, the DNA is TGTGCCAGAAGCCGGGACAGCTATGGCTACACCTTC. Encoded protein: CARSRDSYGYTF.

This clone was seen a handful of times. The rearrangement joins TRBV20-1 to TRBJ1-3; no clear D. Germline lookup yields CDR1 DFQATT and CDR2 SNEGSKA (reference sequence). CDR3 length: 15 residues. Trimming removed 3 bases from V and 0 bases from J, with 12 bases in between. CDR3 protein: CSASWRRLSGNTIYF. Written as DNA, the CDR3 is TGCAGTGCTAGTTGGAGGAGACTCTCTGGAAACACCATATATTTT.

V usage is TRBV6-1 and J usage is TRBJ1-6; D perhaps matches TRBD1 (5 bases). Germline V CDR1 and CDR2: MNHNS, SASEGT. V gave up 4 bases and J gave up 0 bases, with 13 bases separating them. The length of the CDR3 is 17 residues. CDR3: CASSGGLSFSYNSPLHF. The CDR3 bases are TGTGCCAGCAGTGGGGGACTGTCTTTCTCCTATAATTCACCCCTCCACTTT.